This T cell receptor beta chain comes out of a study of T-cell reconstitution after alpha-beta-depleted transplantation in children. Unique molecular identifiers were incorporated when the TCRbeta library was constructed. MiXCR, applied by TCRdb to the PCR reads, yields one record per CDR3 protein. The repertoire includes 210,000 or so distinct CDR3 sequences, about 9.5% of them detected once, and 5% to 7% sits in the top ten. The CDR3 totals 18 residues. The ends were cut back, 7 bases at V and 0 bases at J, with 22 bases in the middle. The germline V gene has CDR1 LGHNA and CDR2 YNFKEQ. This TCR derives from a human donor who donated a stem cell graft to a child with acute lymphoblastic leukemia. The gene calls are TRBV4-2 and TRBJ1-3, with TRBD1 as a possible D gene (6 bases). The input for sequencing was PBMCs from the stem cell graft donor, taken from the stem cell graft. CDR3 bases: TGTGCCAGCATCCTAATCAGAGGGGGAGGGACCTCTGGAAACACCATATATTTT. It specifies CASILIRGGGTSGNTIYF.